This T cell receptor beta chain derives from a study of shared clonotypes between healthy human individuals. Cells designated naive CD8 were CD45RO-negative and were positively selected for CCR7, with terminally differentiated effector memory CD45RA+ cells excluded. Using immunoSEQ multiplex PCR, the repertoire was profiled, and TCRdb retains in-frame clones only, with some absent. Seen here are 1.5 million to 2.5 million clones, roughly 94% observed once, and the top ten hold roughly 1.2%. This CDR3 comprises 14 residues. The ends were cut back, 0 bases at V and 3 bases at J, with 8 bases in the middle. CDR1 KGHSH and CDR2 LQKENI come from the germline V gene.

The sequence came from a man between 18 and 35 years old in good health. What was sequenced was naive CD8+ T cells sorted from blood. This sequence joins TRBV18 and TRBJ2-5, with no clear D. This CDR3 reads CASSPPGPKETQYF. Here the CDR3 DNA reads TGTGCCAGCTCACCACCCGGACCGAAAGAGACCCAGTACTTC.